Each of the 9 T cell receptor beta chains below was sequenced from the same sample in a study of blood T cell repertoires in COVID-19. Assay: immunoSEQ multiplex PCR; the TCRdb copy retains only in-frame clones and omits some. The sample carries around 64,000 clones, roughly four fifths recorded once. The source material was peripheral blood. The receptors were sampled from a human donor in a cohort sampled during active COVID-19.

The chain recombines TRBV21-1 with TRBJ2-2; the DNA was not used to check the table's D call, TRBD1. TRBV21-1 is a pseudogene locus. The CDR3 spans 16 residues. The chain's CDR3 is CASSKAVGAESGELFF. In DNA, the CDR3 is TGTGCCAGCAGCAAAGCGGTAGGGGCCGAGAGTGGGGAGCTGTTTTTT.

This clone was seen just once. V is TRBV5-1 and J is TRBJ1-1; D ambiguous. The CDR3 is made up of 13 amino acids. Germline CDR1 SGHRS, CDR2 YFSETQ. The germline V and J ends were trimmed by 0 bases and 6 bases, with 9 bases remaining between them. The CDR3 DNA is TGCGCCAGCAGCTTGGGACACGGGGCTGAAGCTTTCTTT. This codes for CASSLGHGAEAFF.

This clone was seen a few times. The chain is built from TRBV7-8 and TRBJ1-3, with D possibly TRBD1 on 6 matching bases. The CDR3 loop spans 14 amino acids. V lost 1 base and J 4 bases, leaving 8 bases between the germline ends. The germline V gene encodes CDR1 SGHVS and CDR2 FQNEAQ. The DNA of the CDR3 is TGTGCCAGCAGCTTAGGGACAGCAGGAAACACCATATATTTT. Protein: CASSLGTAGNTIYF.

The genes are TRBV5-1 and TRBJ1-1, with TRBD1 matching over 7 bases. The CDR3 has 15 amino acids. V shed 4 bases and J 3 bases; nucleotides not matched to a gene: 9. From germline, CDR1 is SGHRS and CDR2 YFSETQ. DNA for the CDR3: TGCGCCAGCAGCCCACGGACAGGTATAGACACTGAAGCTTTCTTT. It codes for CASSPRTGIDTEAFF. The complete variable domain, with remaining parts taken from reference TRBV5-1 and TRBJ1-1, reads KAGVTQTPRYLIKTRGQQVTLSCSPISGHRSVSWYQQTPGQGLQFLFEYFSETQRNKGNFPGRFSGRQFSNSRSEMNVSTLELGDSALYLCASSPRTGIDTEAFFGQGTRLTVV.

V usage is TRBV27 and J usage is TRBJ2-1; a possible D gene is TRBD2 (5 bases). Germline assignment: CDR1 MNHEY and CDR2 SMNVEV (reference sequence). V was cut by 7 bases and J by 0 bases, with 13 bases left in between. This CDR3 spans 15 amino acids. The CDR3 nucleotides read TGTGCCAGCACTATTAGCGCCAACTCCTACAATGAGCAGTTCTTC. It codes for CASTISANSYNEQFF.

This sequence joins TRBV12-3 or TRBV12-4 and TRBJ2-2; 8 bases map to TRBD2. This CDR3 is built from 13 residues. Trimming removed 5 bases from V and 9 bases from J; junction bases left unmatched: 5. The CDR3 spells CASSPGLGRELFF. CDR3 sequence (DNA): TGTGCCAGCAGTCCGGGACTAGGGCGGGAGCTGTTTTTT.

The CDR3 bases are TGTGCCAGCAGCCAAGAAGGGGTGGAGGGCACTGAAGCTTTCTTT. It encodes CASSQEGVEGTEAFF. V usage is TRBV3-1 (or the pseudogene TRBV3-2) and J usage is TRBJ1-1, with a tentative D call TRBD1 (5 bases). The V end was cut by 0 bases, the J end by 4 bases, with 12 bases between. From germline, CDR1 is LGHDT and CDR2 YNNKEL (reference sequence). CDR3 length: 15 residues.

This clone was seen a few times. J is TRBJ2-1 and V is TRBV5-4; 7 bases map to TRBD1. V dropped 0 bases and J dropped 7; count of bases not matched to a gene: 4. Per the germline V gene, CDR1 is SGHNT and CDR2 is YYREEE (reference sequence). The CDR3 has 14 residues. Here the CDR3 reads CASSLGQGTNEQFF. CDR3 in DNA: TGTGCCAGCAGCTTGGGACAGGGCACGAATGAGCAGTTCTTC.

The gene calls are TRBV7-8 and TRBJ2-7; weak D call: TRBD1 (6 bases). Trimming pared 1 base from V and 2 bases from J, leaving 9 bases between. The germline gives CDR1 SGHVS, CDR2 FQNEAQ. The CDR3 spans 14 residues. The CDR3 sequence: CASSLDRATYEQYF. The CDR3 DNA reads TGTGCCAGCAGCTTAGACAGGGCGACCTACGAGCAGTACTTC.